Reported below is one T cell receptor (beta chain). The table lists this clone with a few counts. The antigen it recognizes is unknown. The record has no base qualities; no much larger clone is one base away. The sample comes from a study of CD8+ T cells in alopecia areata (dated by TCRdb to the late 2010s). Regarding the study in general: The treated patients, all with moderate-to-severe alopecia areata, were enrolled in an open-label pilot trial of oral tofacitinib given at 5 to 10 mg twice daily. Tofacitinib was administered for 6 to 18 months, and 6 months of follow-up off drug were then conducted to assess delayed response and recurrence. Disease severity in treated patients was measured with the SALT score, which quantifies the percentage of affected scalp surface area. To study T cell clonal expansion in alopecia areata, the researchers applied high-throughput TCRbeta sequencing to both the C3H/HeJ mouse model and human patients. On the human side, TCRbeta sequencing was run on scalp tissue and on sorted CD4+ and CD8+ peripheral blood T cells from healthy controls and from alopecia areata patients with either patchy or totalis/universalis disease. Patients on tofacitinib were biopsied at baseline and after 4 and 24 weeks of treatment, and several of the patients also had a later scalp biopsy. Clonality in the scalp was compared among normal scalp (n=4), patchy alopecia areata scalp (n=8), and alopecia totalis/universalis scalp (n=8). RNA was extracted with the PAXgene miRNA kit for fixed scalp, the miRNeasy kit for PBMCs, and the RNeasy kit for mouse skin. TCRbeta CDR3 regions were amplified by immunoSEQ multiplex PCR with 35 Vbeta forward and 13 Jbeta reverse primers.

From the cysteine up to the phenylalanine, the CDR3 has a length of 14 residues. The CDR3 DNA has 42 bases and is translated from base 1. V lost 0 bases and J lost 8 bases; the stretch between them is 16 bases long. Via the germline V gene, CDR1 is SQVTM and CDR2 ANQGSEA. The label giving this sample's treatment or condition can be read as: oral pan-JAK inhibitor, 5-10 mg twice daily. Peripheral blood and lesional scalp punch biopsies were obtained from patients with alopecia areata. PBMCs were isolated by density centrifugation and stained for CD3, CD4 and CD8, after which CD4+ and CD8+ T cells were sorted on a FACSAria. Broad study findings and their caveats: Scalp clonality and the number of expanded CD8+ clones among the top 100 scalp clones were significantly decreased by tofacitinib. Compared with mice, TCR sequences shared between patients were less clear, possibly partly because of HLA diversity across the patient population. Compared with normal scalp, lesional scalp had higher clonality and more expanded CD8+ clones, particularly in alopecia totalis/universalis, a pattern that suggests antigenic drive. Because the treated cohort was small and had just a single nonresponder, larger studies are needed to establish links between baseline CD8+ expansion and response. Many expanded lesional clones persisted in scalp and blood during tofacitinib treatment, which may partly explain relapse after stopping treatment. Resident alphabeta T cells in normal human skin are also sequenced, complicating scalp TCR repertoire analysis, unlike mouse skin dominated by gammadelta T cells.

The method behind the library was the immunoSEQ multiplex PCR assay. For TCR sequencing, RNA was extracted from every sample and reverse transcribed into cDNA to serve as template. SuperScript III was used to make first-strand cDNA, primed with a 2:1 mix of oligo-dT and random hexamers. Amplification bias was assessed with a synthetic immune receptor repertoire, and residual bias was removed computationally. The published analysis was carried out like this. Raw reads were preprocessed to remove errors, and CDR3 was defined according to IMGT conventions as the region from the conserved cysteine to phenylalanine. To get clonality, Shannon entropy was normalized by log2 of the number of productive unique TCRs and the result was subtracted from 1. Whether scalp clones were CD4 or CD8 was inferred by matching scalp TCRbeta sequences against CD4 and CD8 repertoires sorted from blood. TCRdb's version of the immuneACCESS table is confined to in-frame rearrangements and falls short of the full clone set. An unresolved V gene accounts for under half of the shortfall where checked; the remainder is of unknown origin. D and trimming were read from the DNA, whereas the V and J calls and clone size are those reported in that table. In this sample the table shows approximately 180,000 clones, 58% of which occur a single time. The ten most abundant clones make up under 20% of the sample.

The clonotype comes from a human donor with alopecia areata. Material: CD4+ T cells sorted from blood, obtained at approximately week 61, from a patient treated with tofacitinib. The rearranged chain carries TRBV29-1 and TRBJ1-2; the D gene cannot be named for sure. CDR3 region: CSVEDFIGVGGYTF. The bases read TGCAGCGTTGAAGATTTCATCGGGGTGGGAGGCTACACCTTC.